The next 10 T cell receptor beta chains were all read from a single sample in a study of blood T cell repertoires in COVID-19. Sequencing was performed with immunoSEQ multiplex PCR; in TCRdb, only in-frame clones are kept and a portion is missing. The data show around 220,000 clones, 80% to 90% seen once. Sequenced: peripheral blood. The receptors were gathered from a woman in her forties or fifties with acute or convalescent COVID-19.

The chain uses TRBV19 and TRBJ2-3; maybe TRBD1 (6 bases). Germline CDR1 reads LNHDA; CDR2 reads SQIVND (reference sequence). Trimming shortened V by 4 bases and J by 4 bases, and 12 bases separated the two germline ends. The CDR3 runs to 14 residues. Here the CDR3 DNA reads TGTGCCAGTAGTACCACAGGGAACGCAGATACGCAGTATTTT. This encodes CASSTTGNADTQYF.

This clone was seen a handful of times. This chain uses TRBV7-2 with TRBJ2-3; D may be TRBD2 (6 bases). In germline, CDR1 is SGHTA, CDR2 FQGNSA. This CDR3 has 14 amino acids. Trimming took 7 bases from V and 2 from J, leaving 13 bases between them. In DNA, the CDR3 is TGTGCCAGCACTCCGGGACTTTTCACAGATACGCAGTATTTT. Protein: CASTPGLFTDTQYF.

V and J are TRBV6-5 and TRBJ1-5; 11 bases line up with TRBD1. V lost 7 bases and J lost 4; bases outside the gene matches: 6. The CDR3 length is 15 residues. Per germline, CDR1 MNHEY and CDR2 SVGAGI. The CDR3 DNA reads TGTGCCAGCACGGTAGGACAGGGGGCGAATCAGCCCCAGCATTTT. Protein sequence: CASTVGQGANQPQHF.

J is TRBJ1-5 and V is TRBV6-5; D may be TRBD1 (5 bases). This CDR3 has 13 residues. Germline CDR1 and CDR2: MNHEY and SVGAGI. Trimming pared 10 bases from V and 6 bases from J, leaving 16 bases between. The CDR3 DNA is TGTGCCACCTCGGGGGAATTCAGTCAGCCCCAGCATTTT. Its translation: CATSGEFSQPQHF.

The chain has TRBV7-6 and TRBJ2-3; the match to TRBD2 covers 10 bases. Trimming removed 1 base from V and 1 base from J; junction bases left unmatched: 5. The CDR3 sequence is 17 residues long. Germline values: CDR1 SGHVS, CDR2 FNYEAQ. The CDR3 protein is CASSLGTGLAGTDTQYF. The CDR3 DNA is TGTGCCAGCAGCTTAGGTACAGGACTAGCGGGCACAGATACGCAGTATTTT.

The rearrangement joins TRBV2 to TRBJ1-5, with a tentative D call TRBD1 (5 bases). The CDR3 is 15 residues long. Germline V gene data show CDR1 as SNHLY and CDR2 as FYNNEI. V was cut by 6 bases and J by 0 bases, with 12 bases left in between. The CDR3 spells CASSAQGNSNQPQHF. CDR3 nucleotide sequence: TGTGCCAGCAGCGCTCAGGGAAATAGCAATCAGCCCCAGCATTTT.

This rearrangement joins TRBV19 to TRBJ1-3, with D possibly being TRBD1 (6 bases). V dropped 0 bases and J dropped 3 bases, with 9 bases sitting between them. The CDR3 sequence is 15 residues long. Per germline, CDR1 LNHDA and CDR2 SQIVND (reference sequence). DNA of the CDR3: TGTGCCAGTAGTATAGACACAGGGTTTGGAAACACCATATATTTT. Translation: CASSIDTGFGNTIYF.

This chain uses TRBV9 with TRBJ2-3, with D possibly TRBD2 on 5 matching bases. V was trimmed by 4 bases and J by 2 bases, leaving 17 bases between them. CDR1 is SGDLS and CDR2 is YYNGEE in the germline V gene. The CDR3 runs 16 residues. The CDR3 bases are TGTGCCAGCAGCCCAGGCGGTGGAGGATCCACAGATACGCAGTATTTT. Its translation: CASSPGGGGSTDTQYF.

This chain uses TRBV27 with TRBJ2-1; D is perhaps TRBD2 (6 bases). Trimming removed 3 bases from V and 6 bases from J, with 12 bases in between. CDR1 and CDR2 (germline): MNHEY, SMNVEV (reference sequence). CDR3 length: 14 amino acids. The CDR3 DNA reads as TGTGCCAGCAGTTTTAGCGGTATGGGCAATGAGCAGTTCTTC. Residues: CASSFSGMGNEQFF.

The chain uses TRBV18 and TRBJ1-4; TRBD1 agrees at 9 bases. V trimming: 4 bases; J trimming: 8 bases; junction bases outside the gene matches: 8. This CDR3 comprises 15 residues. From germline, CDR1 is KGHSH and CDR2 LQKENI. The CDR3 coding sequence is TGTGCCAGCTCACTGGGACAGGGCGGGAGCGAAAAACTGTTTTTT. Amino acid sequence: CASSLGQGGSEKLFF.